Each of the 25 T cell receptor beta chains below was sequenced from the same sample in a study of human CD4 T cells and Enterobacteriaceae (dated by TCRdb to about 2020). Memory CD4+ T cells were FACS-sorted on a FACSAria III to over 95% purity as all CD4+ cells other than CD45RA+CCR7+CD95- naive cells. Library creation used the immunoSEQ multiplex PCR assay. In its TCRdb copy, this immuneACCESS table keeps in-frame sequences only and misses some clones. Where compared with another copy, unresolved V genes explain less than half of these, and the others have no known cause. This sample has 25,000 to 30,000 clones in its table, and approximately 84% of those were observed once. Together, the top ten hold around 1.5% of the sample. Sequencing input: memory CD4+ T cells from blood. According to the study, the label for this sample's cell subset or site signals: total memory CD4 T cells sorted directly ex vivo, unstimulated. These receptors were taken from a human donor in good health.

In its sample, this clone is medium-sized (0.01 to 0.1%). The CDR3: CASSSLDAIAKNIQYF. CDR3 bases: TGTGCCAGCAGCTCGCTTGACGCCATAGCCAAAAACATTCAGTACTTC. The chain carries TRBV5-4 and TRBJ2-4; D gene ambiguous. Germline loops: CDR1 SGHNT, CDR2 YYREEE (reference sequence). The V gene lost 3 bases and the J gene lost 0 bases, with 13 bases spanning the gap. This CDR3 spans 16 amino acids.

This sequence joins TRBV28 and TRBJ2-2, with a weak D call TRBD2 (5 bases). V was shortened by 7 bases and J by 6 bases, with 12 bases between the two germline ends. The germline CDR1 and CDR2 sequences are MDHEN and SYDVKM. The CDR3 loop spans 13 amino acids. The CDR3 bases are TGTGCCAGCAAAGAGGGCCTGGCCGGGGAGCTGTTTTTT. As protein: CASKEGLAGELFF.

There are a few counts of this clone. This rearrangement joins TRBV4-1 to TRBJ2-2; 13 bases are shared with TRBD2. Per germline, CDR1 MGHRA and CDR2 YSYEKL. The CDR3 totals 15 residues. Trimming at V came to 6 bases and at J to 6 bases, leaving 4 bases not matched to a gene. The CDR3 reads CASSPTSGRAGELFF. The CDR3 DNA is TGCGCCAGCAGTCCCACTAGCGGGAGGGCCGGGGAGCTGTTTTTT.

The chain recombines TRBV2 with TRBJ2-2; D gene ambiguous. Germline lookup yields CDR1 SNHLY and CDR2 FYNNEI. V lost 2 bases to trimming and J lost 7 bases, with 8 bases between them. CDR3 length equals 13 residues. DNA of the CDR3: TGTGCCAGCAGTGAACTAAGGGACGGGGAGCTGTTTTTT. Protein sequence: CASSELRDGELFF.

The rearrangement joins TRBV2 to TRBJ2-3, with D tentatively TRBD2 (6 bases). Between the trimmed V and J ends, which lost 4 bases and 6 bases, there was a span of 17 bases. The germline V gene has CDR1 SNHLY and CDR2 FYNNEI. The CDR3 spans 15 residues. This CDR3 reads CASSGAGGRWDTQYF. CDR3 in DNA: TGTGCCAGCAGTGGGGCCGGAGGGCGTTGGGATACGCAGTATTTT.

The chain has TRBV5-1 and TRBJ1-4; TRBD1 is a possible D gene (5 bases). V lost 4 bases, J lost 1 base, and 17 bases lay in between. Germline CDR1 SGHRS, CDR2 YFSETQ. CDR3 size: 17 residues. The CDR3 loop is CASSPEGAARTNEKLFF. The CDR3 DNA follows: TGCGCCAGCAGCCCCGAAGGGGCAGCGAGAACTAATGAAAAACTGTTTTTT.

This clone showed up just a few times. The rearrangement joins TRBV15 to TRBJ1-3, with D unresolved. Germline CDR1 and CDR2: LNHNV and YYDKDF (reference sequence). The V and J ends lost 3 bases and 4 bases respectively, with 4 bases between them. The CDR3 spans 12 residues. The CDR3 DNA sequence: TGTGCCACCAGCAGTGGAGGAAACACCATATATTTT. It yields the protein CATSSGGNTIYF.

V is TRBV29-1 and J is TRBJ2-7, with 11 bases matching TRBD2. Germline V CDR1 and CDR2: SQVTM, ANQGSEA. The CDR3 covers 16 residues. With V trimmed by 1 base and J by 4 bases, 9 bases remained unmatched. This CDR3 reads CSVEGGTSGRMYEQYF. The CDR3 DNA reads TGCAGCGTTGAAGGGGGAACTAGCGGGAGAATGTACGAGCAGTACTTC.

Concerning this clone: The junction shows a germline mismatch at one end, possibly a read error. The chain couples TRBV18 to TRBJ1-2, with D possibly being TRBD1 (5 bases). Germline CDR1 KGHSH, CDR2 LQKENI. This CDR3 region has 12 residues. The CDR3 region is CASSPLQGPSPF. As DNA, the CDR3 is TGTGCCAGCTCACCACTCCAGGGTCCTTCTCCCTTC.

The J gene is TRBJ2-3, the V gene TRBV7-9; D uncertain. Germline CDR1 SEHNR, CDR2 FQNEAQ (reference sequence). V was cut by 5 bases and J by 2 bases, with 8 bases left in between. The CDR3 totals 13 residues. The CDR3 sequence is CASSRGDTDTQYF. The CDR3 DNA reads as TGTGCCAGCAGCCGCGGTGACACAGATACGCAGTATTTT.

The V gene is TRBV5-1, the J gene TRBJ1-2; D possibly corresponds to TRBD1 (6 bases). Looked up from germline, CDR1 is SGHRS and CDR2 is YFSETQ. The CDR3 is made up of 15 amino acids. V was trimmed by 0 bases and J by 6 bases, leaving 15 bases between them. CDR3 protein: CASSLAPGAPDGYTF. In DNA, the CDR3 is TGCGCCAGCAGCTTGGCCCCGGGGGCGCCCGATGGCTACACCTTC.

The rearrangement uses TRBV6-6 and TRBJ1-1; D gene uncertain. CDR3 size: 14 residues. V dropped 8 bases and J dropped 2 bases, with 15 bases sitting between them. Per germline, CDR1 MNHNY and CDR2 SVGAGI (reference sequence). The CDR3 sequence: CASGLPRANTEAFF. The CDR3 DNA is TGTGCCAGCGGCTTGCCCCGGGCCAACACTGAAGCTTTCTTT.

The rearrangement links TRBV5-5 to TRBJ1-2; a weak D match, TRBD1 (6 bases). CDR3 length equals 15 residues. Looked up from germline, CDR1 is SGHKS and CDR2 is YYEKEE (reference sequence). V lost 0 bases to trimming and J lost 1 base, with 10 bases between them. CDR3 region: CASSLVGTLNYGYTF. The CDR3 bases are TGTGCCAGCAGCTTGGTGGGGACACTTAACTATGGCTACACCTTC.

V and J are TRBV19 and TRBJ2-5; TRBD1 might be the D (6 bases). CDR3 length: 14 residues. V was trimmed by 5 bases and J by 3 bases, leaving 13 bases between them. CDR1 is LNHDA and CDR2 is SQIVND in the germline V gene (reference sequence). The CDR3 here is CASSFLQGKETQYF. CDR3 nucleotides: TGTGCCAGTAGTTTTTTACAGGGTAAAGAGACCCAGTACTTC.

CDR3 residues: CASSSQTGRGPGELFF. The CDR3 DNA sequence: TGTGCCAGTAGTAGCCAGACAGGGAGAGGTCCCGGGGAGCTGTTTTTT. The rearrangement links TRBV19 to TRBJ2-2; 7 bases agree with TRBD1. With 4 bases clipped from V and 6 bases from J, the junction kept 11 bases outside the gene matches. This CDR3 is built from 16 residues. Per germline, CDR1 LNHDA and CDR2 SQIVND (reference sequence). Full variable domain (missing parts from reference TRBV19 and TRBJ2-2): DGGITQSPKYLFRKEGQNVTLSCEQNLNHDAMYWYRQDPGQGLRLIYYSQIVNDFQKGDIAEGYSVSREKKESFPLTVTSAQKNPTAFYLCASSSQTGRGPGELFFGEGSRLTVL.

The chain is built from TRBV7-9 and TRBJ1-1; D not certain. Trimming stripped 3 bases from V and 3 bases from J, with 8 bases between. The CDR3 is 13 amino acids. The germline V gene encodes CDR1 SEHNR and CDR2 FQNEAQ (reference sequence). DNA for the CDR3: TGTGCCAGCAGCTTTATGTTGGACACTGAAGCTTTCTTT. Protein sequence: CASSFMLDTEAFF.

This chain joins TRBV5-1 and TRBJ2-7, with TRBD2 matching over 9 bases. The CDR3 length is 14 residues. CDR1 SGHRS and CDR2 YFSETQ come from the germline V gene. V shed 4 bases, J shed 3 bases, and the junction held 5 bases outside the gene matches. This chain's CDR3 is CASSGGGGDYEQYF. CDR3 coding DNA: TGCGCCAGCAGCGGCGGCGGGGGGGACTACGAGCAGTACTTC.

V and J are TRBV30 and TRBJ1-1, with D possibly matching TRBD1 (6 bases). V gave up 2 bases and J gave up 2 bases, with 9 bases separating them. The CDR3 extends over 13 amino acids. Per the germline V gene, CDR1 is GTSNPN and CDR2 is SVGIG (reference sequence). The CDR3 DNA reads TGTGCCTGGAGTCCGGACAGAAACACTGAAGCTTTCTTT. This sequence encodes CAWSPDRNTEAFF.

The chain couples TRBV11-2 to TRBJ2-7; D not certain. The V end was cut by 3 bases, the J end by 0 bases, with 12 bases between. The CDR3 runs to 15 residues. Germline V gene lookup returns CDR1 SGHAT and CDR2 FQNNGV. The CDR3 sequence: CASSLGWEASYEQYF. The CDR3 DNA sequence: TGTGCCAGCAGCTTGGGGTGGGAAGCCTCCTACGAGCAGTACTTC.

The V call is TRBV5-6, the J call TRBJ2-5; no reliable D call. The germline CDR1 and CDR2 sequences are SGHDT and YYEEEE. The V and J ends lost 3 bases and 8 bases respectively, with 11 bases between them. This CDR3 region has 12 residues. In DNA form, the CDR3 reads TGTGCCAGCAGCTCATCAACATCTACCCAGTACTTC. Its translation is CASSSSTSTQYF. The variable domain in full, with the rest retrieved from reference TRBV5-6 and TRBJ2-5, is DAGVTQSPTHLIKTRGQQVTLRCSPKSGHDTVSWYQQALGQGPQFIFQYYEEEERQRGNFPDRFSGHQFPNYSSELNVNALLLGDSALYLCASSSSTSTQYFGPGTRLLVL.

The genes are TRBV5-4 and TRBJ2-1; TRBD1 agrees at 8 bases. This CDR3 region has 17 residues. From germline, CDR1 is SGHNT and CDR2 YYREEE (reference sequence). The trim removed 4 bases at V and 7 bases at J, leaving 16 bases unmatched. This CDR3 is CASSQRGQGGVRNEQFF. In DNA form, the CDR3 reads TGTGCCAGCAGCCAGAGAGGACAGGGTGGTGTTAGGAATGAGCAGTTCTTC. The entire variable domain, with the rest obtained from reference TRBV5-4 and TRBJ2-1, is as follows: ETGVTQSPTHLIKTRGQQVTLRCSSQSGHNTVSWYQQALGQGPQFIFQYYREEENGRGNFPPRFSGLQFPNYSSELNVNALELDDSALYLCASSQRGQGGVRNEQFFGPGTRLTVL.

The rearrangement joins TRBV5-1 to TRBJ2-1, with D possibly being TRBD1 or TRBD2 (5 bases each). This CDR3 has 20 amino acids. The ends were cut back, 4 bases at V and 0 bases at J, with 26 bases in the middle. Germline-derived CDR1 and CDR2 are SGHRS and YFSETQ. CDR3 coding DNA: TGCGCCAGCAGCCCGGAGGCAGGTCCGCCGGGACGGAGCTCCTACAATGAGCAGTTCTTC. It specifies CASSPEAGPPGRSSYNEQFF.

The table lists this clone with a count of one. The chain is built from TRBV11-2 and TRBJ1-4; 10 bases line up with TRBD1. This CDR3 contains 14 residues. V was pared by 2 bases and J by 8 bases, with 2 bases of the junction left unmatched. Germline V gene lookup returns CDR1 SGHAT and CDR2 FQNNGV. CDR3 DNA sequence: TGTGCCAGCAGCTTACGGACAGGGGGGGAAAAACTGTTTTTT. It translates to CASSLRTGGEKLFF.

V and J are TRBV10-3 and TRBJ1-5; maybe TRBD1 (5 bases). Germline loops: CDR1 ENHRY, CDR2 SYGVKD. This CDR3 comprises 15 residues. V was shortened by 2 bases and J by 3 bases, with 11 bases between the two germline ends. The CDR3 DNA follows: TGTGCCATCAGTGAGCGGGGGACCCTCAATCAGCCCCAGCATTTT. The encoded protein is CAISERGTLNQPQHF.

The V call is TRBV11-2, the J call TRBJ1-2; D is uncertain. The CDR3 sequence is 14 residues long. The germline V and J ends were trimmed by 5 bases and 2 bases, with 12 bases remaining between them. Germline assignment: CDR1 SGHAT and CDR2 FQNNGV. The CDR3, as DNA: TGTGCCAGCAGCCTGGGCGGAGGGAACTATGGCTACACCTTC. Translating it yields CASSLGGGNYGYTF.